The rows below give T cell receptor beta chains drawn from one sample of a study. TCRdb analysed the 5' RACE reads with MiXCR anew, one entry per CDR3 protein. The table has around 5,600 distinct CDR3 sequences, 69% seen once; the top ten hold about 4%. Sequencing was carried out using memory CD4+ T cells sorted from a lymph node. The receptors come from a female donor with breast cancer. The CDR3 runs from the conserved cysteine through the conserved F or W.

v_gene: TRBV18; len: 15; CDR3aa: CASSPGLAGAGELFF
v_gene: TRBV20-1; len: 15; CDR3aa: CSAMNGRGPDETQYF
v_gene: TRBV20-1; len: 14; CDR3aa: CSADSDRAGETQYF
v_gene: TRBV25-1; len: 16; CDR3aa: CASSEPRQVGSYEQYF
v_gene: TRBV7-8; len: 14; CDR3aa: CASSLNPGANVLTF
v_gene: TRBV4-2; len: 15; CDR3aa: CASSQDAPQNYGYTF
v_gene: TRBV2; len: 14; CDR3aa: CASRPGTGGNTIYF
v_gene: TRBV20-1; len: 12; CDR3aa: CSVFRSTDTQYF
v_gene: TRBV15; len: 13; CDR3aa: CATKDRDTDTQYF
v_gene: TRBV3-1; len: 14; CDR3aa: CASSPRQGSYGYTF
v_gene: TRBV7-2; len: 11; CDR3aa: CASSLVTRQYF
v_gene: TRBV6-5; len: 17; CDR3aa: CASRRWGEPGLAETQYF
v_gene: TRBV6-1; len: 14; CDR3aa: CASTVGLGNQPQHF
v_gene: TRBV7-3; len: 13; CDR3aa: CAATGGIGYEQYF